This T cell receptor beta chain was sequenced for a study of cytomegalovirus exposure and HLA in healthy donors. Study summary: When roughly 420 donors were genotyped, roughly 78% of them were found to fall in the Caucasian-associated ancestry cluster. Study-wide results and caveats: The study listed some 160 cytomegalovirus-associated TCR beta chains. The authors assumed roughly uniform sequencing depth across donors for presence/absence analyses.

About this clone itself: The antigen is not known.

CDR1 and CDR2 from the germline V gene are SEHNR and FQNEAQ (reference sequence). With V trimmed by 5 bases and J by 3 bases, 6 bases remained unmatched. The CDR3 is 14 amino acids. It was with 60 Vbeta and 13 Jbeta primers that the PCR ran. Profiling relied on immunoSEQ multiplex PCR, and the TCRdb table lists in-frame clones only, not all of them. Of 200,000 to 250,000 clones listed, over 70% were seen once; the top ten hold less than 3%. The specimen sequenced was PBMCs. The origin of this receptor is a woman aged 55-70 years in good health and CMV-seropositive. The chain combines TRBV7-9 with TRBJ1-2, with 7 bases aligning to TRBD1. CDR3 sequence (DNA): TGTGCCAGCAGCGGCCGGGACAGCGACTATGGCTACACCTTC. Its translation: CASSGRDSDYGYTF.